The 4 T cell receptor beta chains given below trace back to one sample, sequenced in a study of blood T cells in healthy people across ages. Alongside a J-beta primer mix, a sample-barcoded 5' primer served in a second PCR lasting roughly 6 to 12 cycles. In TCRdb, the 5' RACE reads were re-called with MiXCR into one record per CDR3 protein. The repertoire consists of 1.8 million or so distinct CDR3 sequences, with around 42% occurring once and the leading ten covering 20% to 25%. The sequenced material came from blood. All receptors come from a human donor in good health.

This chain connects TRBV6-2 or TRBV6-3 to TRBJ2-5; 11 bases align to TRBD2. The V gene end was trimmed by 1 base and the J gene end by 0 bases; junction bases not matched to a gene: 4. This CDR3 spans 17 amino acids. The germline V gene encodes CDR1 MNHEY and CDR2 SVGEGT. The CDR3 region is CASSYLLAGEYQETQYF. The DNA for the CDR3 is TGTGCCAGCAGTTACTTACTAGCGGGGGAGTACCAAGAGACCCAGTACTTC.

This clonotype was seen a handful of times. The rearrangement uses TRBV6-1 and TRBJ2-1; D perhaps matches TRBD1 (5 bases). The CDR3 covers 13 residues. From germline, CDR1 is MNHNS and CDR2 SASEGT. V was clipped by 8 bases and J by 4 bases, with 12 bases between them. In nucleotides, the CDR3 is TGTGCCAGCGCGACAGCGTTTTACAATGAGCAGTTCTTC. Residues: CASATAFYNEQFF.

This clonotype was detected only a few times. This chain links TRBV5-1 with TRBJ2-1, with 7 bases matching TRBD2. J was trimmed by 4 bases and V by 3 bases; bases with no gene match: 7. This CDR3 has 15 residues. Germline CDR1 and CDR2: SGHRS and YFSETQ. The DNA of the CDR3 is TGCGCCAGCAGCTATGCTAGCGGCTCTTACAATGAGCAGTTCTTC. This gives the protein CASSYASGSYNEQFF.

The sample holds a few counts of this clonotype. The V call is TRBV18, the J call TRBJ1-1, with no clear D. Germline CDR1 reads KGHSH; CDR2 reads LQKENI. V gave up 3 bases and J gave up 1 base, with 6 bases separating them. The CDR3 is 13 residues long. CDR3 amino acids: CASSPDENTEAFF. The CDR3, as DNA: TGTGCCAGCTCACCGGATGAGAACACTGAAGCTTTCTTT.